The rows below give T cell receptor beta chains drawn from one sample of a study of patients and donors after allogeneic stem cell transplantation. TCRdb analysed the RT-PCR reads with MiXCR anew, one entry per CDR3 protein. This sample has approximately 220,000 distinct CDR3 sequences; about 38% occur once, and the top ten carry 11%. The sample comprised blood, either unsorted or a sorted T cell fraction (not recorded which). These receptors originate from a human donor who was either an allogeneic HSCT recipient or a stem cell or donor lymphocyte infusion donor (not recorded which). It is not recorded whose cells these are; they may come from a transplant donor. CDR3s include the opening cysteine and the closing phenylalanine or tryptophan. D genes are given only for firm matches. Some rows have no size entry. The others give once, few or many, or a class for an expanded clone.

17	TRBV7-8	TRBD1	TRBJ1-6	-	CASSPGTALNYNSPLHF	TGTGCCAGCAGCCCGGGGACAGCGTTAAACTATAATTCACCCCTCCACTTT
13	TRBV20-1	-	TRBJ1-6	-	CSARGDGGSPLHF	TGCAGTGCTAGAGGGGACGGGGGTTCACCCCTCCACTTT
13	TRBV6-5	-	TRBJ1-1	many	CASRDTPAAEAFF	TGTGCCAGCAGGGATACTCCGGCCGCTGAAGCTTTCTTT
18	TRBV28	TRBD1	TRBJ1-5	-	CASSLLDRGRDSNQPQHF	TGTGCCAGCAGTTTGCTGGACAGGGGGCGGGATAGCAATCAGCCCCAGCATTTT
15	TRBV12-3/TRBV12-4	-	TRBJ1-1	few	CASSRTRGKGPEAFF	TGTGCCAGCAGCCGCACTAGGGGGAAGGGTCCTGAAGCTTTCTTT
16	TRBV12-3/TRBV12-4	TRBD1	TRBJ2-5	-	CASSSPTQGVQGTQYF	TGTGCCAGCAGCTCCCCGACACAGGGGGTCCAGGGGACCCAGTACTTC
19	TRBV4-3	-	TRBJ2-1	-	CASSQERGGRKLIAGEQFF	TGCGCCAGCAGCCAAGAGAGGGGCGGCCGAAAGCTTATCGCGGGTGAGCAGTTCTTC
16	TRBV5-5	TRBD1	TRBJ2-7	-	CASSSPSRDRYYEQYF	TGTGCCAGCAGCTCCCCAAGCCGGGACAGGTACTACGAGCAGTACTTC
14	TRBV20-1	-	TRBJ1-6	-	CSAREGAVSSPLHF	TGCAGTGCTAGAGAGGGTGCAGTTTCTTCACCCCTCCACTTT
13	TRBV10-3	-	TRBJ1-6	few	CALRPSYNSPLHF	TGTGCCCTCCGTCCCAGTTATAATTCACCCCTCCACTTT
12	TRBV6-6	-	TRBJ1-2	-	CASSFLQGGYTF	TGTGCCAGCAGTTTCCTTCAGGGTGGCTACACCTTC
14	TRBV5-1	-	TRBJ2-2	-	CASSSVGNTGELFF	TGCGCCAGCAGCTCCGTCGGGAACACCGGGGAGCTGTTTTTT
15	TRBV11-2	-	TRBJ1-1	few	CASSSLKGIGTEAFF	TGTGCCAGCAGCTCATTAAAGGGGATTGGCACTGAAGCTTTCTTT
13	TRBV20-1	TRBD1	TRBJ1-5	-	CSARDRGFQPQHF	TGCAGTGCTAGGGACAGGGGTTTTCAGCCCCAGCATTTT
16	TRBV5-1	-	TRBJ1-2	-	CASSLDVTPAPYGYTF	TGCGCCAGCAGCTTGGATGTGACCCCGGCGCCCTATGGCTACACCTTC
14	TRBV7-2	-	TRBJ2-5	few	CASKRYTSGETQYF	TGTGCCAGCAAACGTTACACCTCTGGGGAGACCCAGTACTTC
15	TRBV18	TRBD1	TRBJ2-7	few	CASSPSTGGQYEQYF	TGTGCCAGCTCACCGTCGACAGGGGGCCAATACGAGCAGTACTTC
12	TRBV5-1	TRBD1	TRBJ1-1	few	CASSIDRVEAFF	TGCGCCAGCAGCATCGACAGGGTTGAAGCTTTCTTT
15	TRBV15	-	TRBJ1-5	-	CATSTPFRQEKPQHF	TGTGCCACCAGCACACCCTTTCGACAGGAGAAGCCCCAGCATTTT
14	TRBV5-1	-	TRBJ2-1	few	CASSPGSSYNEQFF	TGCGCCAGCAGCCCGGGTAGCTCCTACAATGAGCAGTTCTTC
15	TRBV11-2	TRBD2	TRBJ2-5	once	CASSALRGMGETQYF	TGTGCCAGCAGCGCGTTGCGGGGGATGGGAGAGACCCAGTACTTC
14	TRBV29-1	-	TRBJ2-3	-	CSVEITASTDTQYF	TGCAGCGTTGAAATTACAGCTAGCACAGATACGCAGTATTTT
12	TRBV12-3/TRBV12-4	-	TRBJ2-2	-	CASSQGTGELFF	TGTGCCAGCAGTCAGGGTACCGGGGAGCTGTTTTTT
12	TRBV10-3	-	TRBJ2-3	-	CAISDQATVKYF	TGTGCCATCAGTGATCAAGCTACGGTGAAGTATTTT
11	TRBV5-1	-	TRBJ1-1	few	CATTIQGEAFF	TGCGCCACCACGATCCAGGGGGAAGCTTTCTTT
12	TRBV6-2/TRBV6-3	-	TRBJ1-1	few	CASSTGTLVTFF	TGTGCCAGCAGTACCGGGACTTTGGTGACTTTCTTT
14	TRBV20-1	-	TRBJ1-1	-	CSARAQGAGLEAFF	TGCAGTGCTAGAGCCCAGGGTGCTGGCCTTGAAGCTTTCTTT
16	TRBV6-2/TRBV6-3	TRBD1	TRBJ2-7	-	CASSYSETGRSYEQYF	TGTGCCAGCAGTTACTCTGAGACAGGGCGTTCCTACGAGCAGTACTTC
17	TRBV5-1	-	TRBJ1-2	-	CASSLRLGGQPGYGYTF	TGCGCCAGCAGCTTGAGGTTAGGGGGACAACCTGGTTATGGCTACACCTTC
14	TRBV28	-	TRBJ2-7	many	CASSLWGQGYEQYF	TGTGCCAGCAGTTTATGGGGCCAGGGCTACGAGCAGTACTTC
17	TRBV20-1	TRBD1	TRBJ2-7	-	CSARGPGTGHSENEQYF	TGCAGTGCTAGAGGACCCGGGACAGGGCATTCGGAAAACGAGCAGTACTTC
14	TRBV4-3	-	TRBJ2-5	-	CASSQDSRRETQYF	TGCGCCAGCAGCCAAGATTCCCGCCGGGAGACCCAGTACTTC
17	TRBV5-1	TRBD1	TRBJ1-6	-	CASSLVGYRGADSPLHF	TGCGCCAGCAGCTTGGTAGGCTACAGGGGAGCGGATTCACCCCTCCACTTT
10	TRBV29-1	-	TRBJ2-1	-	CSVESNEQFF	TGCAGCGTTGAGAGCAATGAGCAGTTCTTC
17	TRBV12-3/TRBV12-4	TRBD1	TRBJ1-1	-	CASRRAWGTASLTEAFF	TGTGCCAGCAGACGGGCTTGGGGGACAGCGAGTCTCACTGAAGCTTTCTTT
15	TRBV19	-	TRBJ1-5	-	CASTPPPGRGVPQHF	TGTGCCAGTACCCCACCCCCAGGGCGAGGGGTGCCCCAGCATTTT
12	TRBV7-3	-	TRBJ1-1	-	CASSRGDSEAFF	TGTGCCAGCAGCCGTGGGGATTCTGAAGCTTTCTTT
17	TRBV5-5	-	TRBJ1-3	few	CASSLEVGVPSGNTIYF	TGTGCCAGCAGCTTGGAAGTGGGGGTCCCCTCTGGAAACACCATATATTTT
14	TRBV3-1	TRBD1	TRBJ1-6	few	CASSPGQSASPLHF	TGTGCCAGCAGCCCGGGACAGTCGGCTTCACCCCTCCACTTT
17	TRBV2	-	TRBJ1-6	few	CASISQVTSSYNSPLHF	TGTGCCAGCATTTCACAGGTTACCTCCTCCTATAATTCACCCCTCCACTTT
15	TRBV5-1	TRBD1	TRBJ2-7	-	CASSRQGGSSYEQYF	TGCGCCAGCAGCCGACAGGGGGGAAGCTCCTACGAGCAGTACTTC
15	TRBV18	-	TRBJ1-4	-	CASSPFPTTNEKLFF	TGTGCCAGCTCACCATTCCCGACAACTAATGAAAAACTGTTTTTT
14	TRBV5-1	TRBD1	TRBJ2-5	-	CASSLDRGEETQYF	TGCGCCAGCAGCCTGGACAGGGGAGAAGAGACCCAGTACTTC
15	TRBV19	-	TRBJ2-7	once	CASRTLDGRHYEQYF	TGTGCCAGTAGAACCTTGGACGGGAGACACTACGAGCAGTACTTC
11	TRBV30	-	TRBJ2-7	-	CAWDRTYEQYF	TGTGCCTGGGACAGAACCTACGAGCAGTACTTC